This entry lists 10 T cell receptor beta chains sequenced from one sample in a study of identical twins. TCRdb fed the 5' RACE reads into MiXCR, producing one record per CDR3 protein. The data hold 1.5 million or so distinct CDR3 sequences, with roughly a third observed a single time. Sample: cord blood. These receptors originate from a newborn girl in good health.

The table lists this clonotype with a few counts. For the CDR3, the DNA is TGTGCCAGCAGTTACTCGCCCTGGACAGGGGTAGATGGCTATGGCTACACCTTC. Its translation is CASSYSPWTGVDGYGYTF. The chain recombines TRBV6-5 with TRBJ1-2, with TRBD1 matching 9 bases. This CDR3 spans 18 amino acids. Germline CDR1 reads MNHEY; CDR2 reads SVGAGI. Unmatched junction bases numbered 12, after V lost 0 bases and J lost 4 bases.

The CDR3 here is CSARDRSGGGYEQYF. The CDR3 nucleotides are TGCAGTGCTAGAGATAGATCGGGGGGAGGCTACGAGCAGTACTTC. The V gene is TRBV20-1, the J gene TRBJ2-7; 7 bases agree with TRBD2. This CDR3 is built from 15 residues. V shed 0 bases, J shed 3 bases, and the junction held 8 bases outside the gene matches. Germline values: CDR1 DFQATT, CDR2 SNEGSKA (reference sequence).

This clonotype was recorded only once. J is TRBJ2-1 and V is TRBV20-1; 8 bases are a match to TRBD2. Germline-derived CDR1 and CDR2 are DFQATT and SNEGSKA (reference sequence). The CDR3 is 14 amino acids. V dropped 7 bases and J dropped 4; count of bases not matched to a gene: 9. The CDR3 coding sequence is TGCAGTGTTCTTAGCGGGGCCGGTTACAATGAGCAGTTCTTC. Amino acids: CSVLSGAGYNEQFF.

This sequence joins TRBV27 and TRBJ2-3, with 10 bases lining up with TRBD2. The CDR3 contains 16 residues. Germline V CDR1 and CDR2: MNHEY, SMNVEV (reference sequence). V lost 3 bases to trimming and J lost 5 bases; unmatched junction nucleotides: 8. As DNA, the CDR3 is TGTGCCAGCAGTTTCGCTAGCGGGAGCAGGGGAGATACGCAGTATTTT. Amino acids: CASSFASGSRGDTQYF.

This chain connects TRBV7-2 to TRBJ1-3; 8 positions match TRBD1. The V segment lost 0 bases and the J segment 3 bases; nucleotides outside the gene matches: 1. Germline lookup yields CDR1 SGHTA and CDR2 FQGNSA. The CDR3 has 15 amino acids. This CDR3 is CASSLAGTGGNTIYF. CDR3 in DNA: TGTGCCAGCAGCTTAGCGGGGACAGGTGGAAACACCATATATTTT.

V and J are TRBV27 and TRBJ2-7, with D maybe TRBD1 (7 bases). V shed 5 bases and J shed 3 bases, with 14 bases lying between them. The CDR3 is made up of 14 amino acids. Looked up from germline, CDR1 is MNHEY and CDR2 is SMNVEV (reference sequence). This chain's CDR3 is CASSGGTANYEQYF. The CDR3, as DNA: TGTGCCAGCAGTGGGGGGACAGCGAACTACGAGCAGTACTTC.

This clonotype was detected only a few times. This CDR3 reads CASRRLAEKYEQYF. The CDR3 bases are TGTGCCAGCAGACGACTAGCCGAGAAATACGAGCAGTACTTC. This sequence joins TRBV2 and TRBJ2-7; 7 bases agree with TRBD2. CDR3 size: 14 residues. With 6 bases clipped from V and 4 bases from J, the junction kept 9 bases outside the gene matches. Germline lookup yields CDR1 SNHLY and CDR2 FYNNEI.

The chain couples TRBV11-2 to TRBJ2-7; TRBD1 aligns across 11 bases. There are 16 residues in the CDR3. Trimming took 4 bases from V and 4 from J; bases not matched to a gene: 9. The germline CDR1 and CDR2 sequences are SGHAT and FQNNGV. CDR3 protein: CASSSIKDRGLYEQYF. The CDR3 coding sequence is TGTGCCAGCAGCTCAATCAAGGACAGGGGGCTTTACGAGCAGTACTTC.

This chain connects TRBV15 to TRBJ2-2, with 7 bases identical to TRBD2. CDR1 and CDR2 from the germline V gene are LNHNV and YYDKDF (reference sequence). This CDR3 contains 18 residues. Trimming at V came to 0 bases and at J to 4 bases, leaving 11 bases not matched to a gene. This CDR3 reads CATSRDWGTSASTGELFF. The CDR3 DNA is TGTGCCACCAGCAGAGATTGGGGAACTAGCGCGAGCACCGGGGAGCTGTTTTTT.

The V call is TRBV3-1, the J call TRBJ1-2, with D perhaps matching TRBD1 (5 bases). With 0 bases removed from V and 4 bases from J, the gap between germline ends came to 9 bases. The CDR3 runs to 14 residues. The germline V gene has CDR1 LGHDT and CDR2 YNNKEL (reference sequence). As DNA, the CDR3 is TGTGCCAGCAGCCAAGAGGCAGGGCCCTATGGCTACACCTTC. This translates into CASSQEAGPYGYTF.